This T cell receptor (beta chain) appears in the sequencing data of a study of response to subunit inactivated influenza vaccine. TCRdb used MiXCR to reprocess the RT-PCR reads, holding one entry per CDR3 protein. The sample contains fewer than 550,000 distinct CDR3 sequences, roughly 23% of which appear only once. For this clonotype: What it binds is unknown.

Study findings and constraints: Each seasonal flu vaccination may recruit only limited new T cells, authors suggested.

The V gene's germline CDR1 is SGHRS and CDR2 YFSETQ. The CDR3 length is 15 residues. With 2 bases clipped from V and 5 bases from J, the junction kept 4 bases outside the gene matches. The sample consisted of CD4+ T cells sorted from PBMCs, taken 5 days after vaccination. The TCR sequence derives from a man between 50 and 59 years old who received an inactivated influenza vaccine. The chain employs TRBV5-1 and TRBJ2-1; 10 bases line up with TRBD2. For the CDR3, the DNA is TGCGCCAGCAGCTTCCTAGCGGGAGCGCACAATGAGCAGTTCTTC. Amino acids: CASSFLAGAHNEQFF.